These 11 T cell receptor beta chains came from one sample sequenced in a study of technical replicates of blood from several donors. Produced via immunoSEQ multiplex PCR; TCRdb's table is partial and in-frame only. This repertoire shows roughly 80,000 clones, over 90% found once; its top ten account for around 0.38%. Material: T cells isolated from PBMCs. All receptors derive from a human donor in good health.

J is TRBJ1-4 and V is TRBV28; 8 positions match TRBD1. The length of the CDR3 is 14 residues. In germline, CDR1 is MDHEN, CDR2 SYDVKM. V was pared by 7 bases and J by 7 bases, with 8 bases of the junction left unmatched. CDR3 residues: CASTLGQGGEKLFF. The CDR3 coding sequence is TGTGCCAGCACCCTTGGACAGGGAGGTGAAAAACTGTTTTTT.

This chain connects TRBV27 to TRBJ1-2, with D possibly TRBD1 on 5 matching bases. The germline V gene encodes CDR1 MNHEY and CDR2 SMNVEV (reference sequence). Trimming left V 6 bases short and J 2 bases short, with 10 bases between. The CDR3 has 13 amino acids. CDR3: CASRLDTNYGYTF. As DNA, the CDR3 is TGTGCCAGCAGATTGGACACAAACTATGGCTACACCTTC.

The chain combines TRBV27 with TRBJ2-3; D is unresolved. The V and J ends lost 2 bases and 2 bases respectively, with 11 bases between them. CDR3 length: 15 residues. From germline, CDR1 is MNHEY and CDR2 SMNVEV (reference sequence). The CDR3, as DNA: TGTGCCAGCAGTTTAAGTGGCATCCCCACAGATACGCAGTATTTT. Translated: CASSLSGIPTDTQYF.

In DNA, the CDR3 is TGCGCCAGCAGCCAACGACCCGGGACTAGCGGGAGTGTATCCTACAATGAGCAGTTCTTC. The encoded protein is CASSQRPGTSGSVSYNEQFF. The gene calls are TRBV5-1 and TRBJ2-1, with TRBD2 matching over 14 bases. CDR3 length equals 20 residues. The germline V gene encodes CDR1 SGHRS and CDR2 YFSETQ. V shed 4 bases, J shed 1 base, and the junction held 13 bases outside the gene matches.

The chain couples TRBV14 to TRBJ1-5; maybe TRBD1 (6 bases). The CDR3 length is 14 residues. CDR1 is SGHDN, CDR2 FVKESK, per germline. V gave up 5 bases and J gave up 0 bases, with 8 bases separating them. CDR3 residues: CASSRGYSNQPQHF. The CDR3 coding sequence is TGTGCCAGCAGCAGGGGGTATAGCAATCAGCCCCAGCATTTT.

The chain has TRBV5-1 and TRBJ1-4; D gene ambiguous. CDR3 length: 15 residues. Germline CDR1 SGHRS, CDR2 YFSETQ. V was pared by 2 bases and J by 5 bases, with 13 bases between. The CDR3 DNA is TGCGCCAGCAGCTTAGGGCCCACGGGGAATGAAAAACTGTTTTTT. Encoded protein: CASSLGPTGNEKLFF.

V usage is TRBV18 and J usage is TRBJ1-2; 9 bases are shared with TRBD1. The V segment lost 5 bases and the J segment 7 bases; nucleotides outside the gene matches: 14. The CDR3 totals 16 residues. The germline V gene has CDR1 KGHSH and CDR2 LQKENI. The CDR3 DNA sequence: TGTGCCAGCTCATCATCGACCGGGACAGGGAGTTTTGGCTACACCTTC. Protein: CASSSSTGTGSFGYTF.

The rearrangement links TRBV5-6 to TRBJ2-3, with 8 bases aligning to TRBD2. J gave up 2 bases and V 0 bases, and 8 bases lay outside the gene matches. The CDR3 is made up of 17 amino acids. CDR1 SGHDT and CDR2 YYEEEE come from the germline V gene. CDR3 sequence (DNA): TGTGCCAGCAGCTTGGGCTCGGGGGGGCTGATCACAGATACGCAGTATTTT. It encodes CASSLGSGGLITDTQYF.

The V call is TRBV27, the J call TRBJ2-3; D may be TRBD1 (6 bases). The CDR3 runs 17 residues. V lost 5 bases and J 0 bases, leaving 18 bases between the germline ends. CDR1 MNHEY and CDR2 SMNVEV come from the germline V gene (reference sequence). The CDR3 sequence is CASSRLTGQWSTDTQYF. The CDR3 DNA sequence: TGTGCCAGCAGTCGTTTAACAGGGCAGTGGAGCACAGATACGCAGTATTTT.

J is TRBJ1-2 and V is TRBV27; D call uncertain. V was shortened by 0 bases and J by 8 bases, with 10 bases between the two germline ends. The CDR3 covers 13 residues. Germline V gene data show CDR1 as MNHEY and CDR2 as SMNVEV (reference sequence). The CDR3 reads CASSLSVATGYTF. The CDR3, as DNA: TGTGCCAGCAGTTTATCAGTCGCCACAGGCTACACCTTC.

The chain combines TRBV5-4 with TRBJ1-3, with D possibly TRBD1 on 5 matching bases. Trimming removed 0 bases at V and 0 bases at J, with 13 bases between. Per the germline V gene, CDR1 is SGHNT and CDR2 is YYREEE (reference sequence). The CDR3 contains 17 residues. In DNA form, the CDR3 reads TGTGCCAGCAGCTTGGTAGGGGCGGGATTCTCTGGAAACACCATATATTTT. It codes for CASSLVGAGFSGNTIYF.